Shown below are 19 T cell receptor beta chains from a single sample sequenced in a study of blood T cell repertoires in COVID-19. Sequenced by immunoSEQ multiplex PCR; TCRdb stores in-frame clones only, minus some. The sample carries about 23,000 clones, 86% recorded once. The sample consisted of peripheral blood. These receptors all stem from a human donor with acute or convalescent COVID-19. The donor label of this sample is uncertain.

J is TRBJ2-6 and V is TRBV20-1, with D possibly being TRBD1 (5 bases). V gave up 3 bases and J gave up 4 bases, with 13 bases separating them. The CDR3 is 15 residues long. Germline V CDR1 and CDR2: DFQATT, SNEGSKA (reference sequence). The CDR3 region is CSASQDSAGANVLTF. The CDR3 DNA reads as TGCAGTGCTAGTCAAGACAGTGCCGGGGCCAACGTCCTGACTTTC.

The V call is TRBV5-5, the J call TRBJ2-7; possible D gene TRBD2, 5 bases. Per the germline V gene, CDR1 is SGHKS and CDR2 is YYEKEE (reference sequence). This CDR3 has 15 amino acids. V lost 0 bases and J lost 2, with 12 bases in between. The CDR3 DNA reads TGTGCCAGCAGCTTGGGCCCGGGAACCACCTACGAGCAGTACTTC. Protein product: CASSLGPGTTYEQYF.

The J gene is TRBJ1-2, the V gene TRBV4-2, with a possible D match to TRBD1 (6 bases). Germline CDR1 and CDR2: LGHNA and YNFKEQ. The CDR3 runs to 16 residues. V dropped 5 bases and J dropped 4 bases, with 20 bases sitting between them. CDR3 nucleotides: TGTGCCAGCAGCTCCATCGGGGGGGCGTATAGCTATGGCTACACCTTC. It specifies CASSSIGGAYSYGYTF.

The CDR3 is CASSPERGQGTEAFF. DNA for the CDR3: TGTGCCAGCAGCCCGGAACGGGGACAGGGGACTGAAGCTTTCTTT. The rearrangement links TRBV5-5 to TRBJ1-1; 10 bases align to TRBD1. Germline V lookup: CDR1 SGHKS, CDR2 YYEKEE (reference sequence). The CDR3 is made up of 15 amino acids. The ends lost 4 bases at V and 5 bases at J; junction bases unmatched: 8.

This sequence joins TRBV4-3 and TRBJ2-1; 16 nucleotides match TRBD2. CDR1 and CDR2 (germline): LGHNA, YSLEER. V lost 4 bases to trimming and J lost 10 bases; unmatched junction nucleotides: 4. The CDR3 is 15 amino acids. DNA for the CDR3: TGCGCCAGCAGCCTAGGGACTAGCGGGGGGGTGGAGCAGTTCTTC. Translation gives CASSLGTSGGVEQFF.

This clone has just a few counts. The CDR3 coding sequence is TGTGCCAGTAGTACCGGACAGCGATTAAACTATGGCTACACCTTC. As protein: CASSTGQRLNYGYTF. The rearrangement uses TRBV19 and TRBJ1-2, with D perhaps matching TRBD1 (6 bases). Germline CDR1 and CDR2: LNHDA and SQIVND (reference sequence). Trimming took off 4 bases at V and 2 bases at J, with 14 bases between the two ends. The CDR3 length is 15 residues.

This clone was seen more than once but under ten times. CDR3 sequence: CAWSHPRTRMQNEQFF. In DNA, the CDR3 is TGTGCCTGGAGTCATCCAAGGACTAGAATGCAGAATGAGCAGTTCTTC. The V call is TRBV30, the J call TRBJ2-1; 7 bases line up with TRBD2. The V and J ends lost 2 bases and 7 bases, in that order; junction bases with no gene match: 14. Germline V gene lookup returns CDR1 GTSNPN and CDR2 SVGIG (reference sequence). CDR3 length: 16 amino acids.

V is TRBV7-2 and J is TRBJ2-5; 7 bases align to TRBD2. The germline gives CDR1 SGHTA, CDR2 FQGNSA. CDR3 length equals 14 residues. V trimming: 6 bases; J trimming: 5 bases; junction bases outside the gene matches: 9. The CDR3 protein is CASSPPPGRETQYF. The CDR3 nucleotides are TGTGCCAGCAGTCCGCCCCCCGGGAGGGAGACCCAGTACTTC.

The chain links TRBV9 to TRBJ2-1; TRBD2 agrees at 9 bases. Trimming removed 4 bases from V and 6 bases from J; junction bases left unmatched: 11. CDR3 length: 16 residues. Germline V gene lookup returns CDR1 SGDLS and CDR2 YYNGEE. The CDR3 DNA is TGTGCCAGCAGCCCCCCAGGAGCTAGCGGGACCAATGAGCAGTTCTTC. Amino acids: CASSPPGASGTNEQFF.

This clone was found once. The J gene is TRBJ2-5, the V gene TRBV5-6, with unresolved D. Germline-derived CDR1 and CDR2 are SGHDT and YYEEEE. The V gene lost 0 bases and the J gene lost 5 bases, with 5 bases spanning the gap. The CDR3 sequence is 12 residues long. CDR3 protein: CASSLAVETQYF. DNA for the CDR3: TGTGCCAGCAGCTTGGCCGTGGAGACCCAGTACTTC.

This clone was seen a handful of times. J is TRBJ2-5 and V is TRBV11-1; tentatively, D is TRBD1 (5 bases). Per the germline V gene, CDR1 is SGHAT and CDR2 is FQDESV (reference sequence). V gave up 1 base and J gave up 4 bases, with 10 bases separating them. This CDR3 has 14 residues. CDR3: CASSLEQASETQYF. The CDR3 nucleotides read TGTGCCAGCAGCTTAGAACAGGCATCAGAGACCCAGTACTTC.

This chain joins TRBV5-8 and TRBJ2-1; no reliable D call. The CDR3 covers 14 residues. The germline gives CDR1 SGHTS, CDR2 YDEGEE. V lost 4 bases and J 2 bases, leaving 10 bases between the germline ends. This CDR3 reads CASSETPTYNEQFF. CDR3 sequence (DNA): TGTGCCAGCAGCGAGACACCAACCTACAATGAGCAGTTCTTC.

This clone was seen a single time. The CDR3 sequence is CASSVQGISNQPQHF. The CDR3 region has the DNA TGTGCCAGCAGCGTACAGGGGATTAGCAATCAGCCCCAGCATTTT. This chain joins TRBV9 and TRBJ1-5; possible D gene TRBD1, 6 bases. V dropped 1 base and J dropped 0 bases, with 8 bases sitting between them. The CDR3 is made up of 15 amino acids. The germline CDR1 and CDR2 sequences are SGDLS and YYNGEE.

The J gene is TRBJ2-3, the V gene TRBV19; 8 bases agree with TRBD2. From germline, CDR1 is LNHDA and CDR2 SQIVND (reference sequence). The V gene end was trimmed by 3 bases and the J gene end by 0 bases; junction bases not matched to a gene: 11. The CDR3 is 18 amino acids. CDR3: CASSIGLAGGISTDTQYF. CDR3 DNA: TGTGCCAGTAGTATCGGCCTAGCGGGTGGGATTAGCACAGATACGCAGTATTTT.

In DNA, the CDR3 is TGTGCCAGCAGCTTAGAAATAACAGGAAGTGGCTATGGCTACACCTTC. Translated: CASSLEITGSGYGYTF. This chain joins TRBV7-9 and TRBJ1-2; TRBD1 is a possible D gene (5 bases). Trimming cost V 1 base and J 4 bases, with 16 bases left between them. Germline CDR1 reads SEHNR; CDR2 reads FQNEAQ (reference sequence). This CDR3 spans 16 amino acids.

The chain joins TRBV6-2 or TRBV6-3 to TRBJ2-4; possibly TRBD2 for D (6 bases). The CDR3 has 16 amino acids. V dropped 6 bases and J dropped 1 base, with 16 bases sitting between them. The germline CDR1 and CDR2 sequences are MNHEY and SVGEGT. The CDR3 sequence: CASSPGGSLAKNIQYF. CDR3 sequence (DNA): TGTGCCAGCAGCCCAGGAGGGTCGCTGGCCAAAAACATTCAGTACTTC.

CDR3 region: CASSLFGANTEAFF. CDR3 in DNA: TGTGCCAGCAGTTTATTTGGAGCCAACACTGAAGCTTTCTTT. This rearrangement joins TRBV27 to TRBJ1-1; D is unresolved. The V end lost 1 base, the J end lost 2 bases, and 8 bases lay between the germline ends. This CDR3 region has 14 residues. From germline, CDR1 is MNHEY and CDR2 SMNVEV (reference sequence).

This sequence joins TRBV14 and TRBJ2-3, with 9 bases matching TRBD1. Germline loops: CDR1 SGHDN, CDR2 FVKESK. The CDR3 sequence is 15 residues long. The J segment lost 2 bases and the V segment lost 3 bases, leaving 3 bases of the junction unmatched. CDR3 amino acids: CASSQDRGPTDTQYF. The CDR3 DNA follows: TGTGCCAGCAGCCAGGACAGGGGACCCACAGATACGCAGTATTTT.

This clone was detected once. The chain is built from TRBV10-3 and TRBJ1-3; possible D gene TRBD1, 6 bases. V was clipped by 5 bases and J by 13 bases, with 15 bases between them. Germline loops: CDR1 ENHRY, CDR2 SYGVKD. This CDR3 contains 12 residues. This CDR3 reads CAISLPTGSIYF. In nucleotides, the CDR3 is TGTGCCATCAGTCTACCTACAGGGAGTATATATTTT.